A single sample is the source of the 9 T cell receptor beta chains below, sequenced in a study of beta chain features in type 1 diabetes. All of the isolated RNA was reverse transcribed, so expressed TCRB transcripts were sequenced. Sequenced by immunoSEQ multiplex PCR; TCRdb stores in-frame clones only, minus some. The top ten hold 0.02% to 0.03% of the sample, which has 810,000 or so clones, roughly 17% seen once. Input material: naive CD4+ T cells from blood. All receptors derive from a woman in her late teens or twenties in good health.

This clone has only a few counts. V usage is TRBV9 and J usage is TRBJ2-7; D call uncertain. This CDR3 is 13 amino acids long. V lost 4 bases and J 6 bases, leaving 14 bases between the germline ends. Looked up from germline, CDR1 is SGDLS and CDR2 is YYNGEE. DNA for the CDR3: TGTGCCAGCAGCCCTCAAGTAGAGATCGAGCAGTACTTC. It specifies CASSPQVEIEQYF.

This chain links TRBV7-2 with TRBJ2-5; 7 nucleotides match TRBD1. The end of the DNA fits TRBJ2-7 better, so the J call may be wrong. The germline gives CDR1 SGHTA, CDR2 FQGNSA. The CDR3 length is 15 residues. CDR3 nucleotide sequence: TGTGCCAGCAGCTTAGTCCAGGGGGTGGCCTACGAGCAGTACTTC. Translating it yields CASSLVQGVAYEQYF.

The chain links TRBV15 to TRBJ1-1, with D perhaps TRBD1 (6 bases). Between the trimmed V and J ends, which lost 10 bases and 4 bases, there was a span of 19 bases. CDR1 is LNHNV, CDR2 YYDKDF, per germline (reference sequence). CDR3 length: 14 amino acids. CDR3 protein: CAIRQDRGGTEAFF. Written as DNA, the CDR3 is TGTGCCATCCGACAGGACCGCGGGGGCACTGAAGCTTTCTTT.

This clone appeared a few times. The chain carries TRBV29-1 and TRBJ2-7; 10 nucleotides match TRBD1. CDR1 SQVTM and CDR2 ANQGSEA come from the germline V gene. The CDR3 sequence is 13 residues long. After removal of 6 bases from V and 5 bases from J, the junction contained 7 bases not matched to a gene. CDR3 sequence: CSVGQGEINEQYF. In nucleotides, the CDR3 is TGCAGCGTCGGACAGGGGGAAATCAACGAGCAGTACTTC.

This clone showed up just a few times. The rearrangement joins TRBV6-6 to TRBJ2-7; D not resolved. The CDR3 sequence is 16 residues long. The V end was cut by 2 bases, the J end by 4 bases, with 18 bases between. Germline-derived CDR1 and CDR2 are MNHNY and SVGAGI (reference sequence). This chain's CDR3 is CASSYQGPQIGYEQYF. The CDR3 DNA follows: TGTGCCAGCAGTTACCAAGGCCCGCAAATCGGTTACGAGCAGTACTTC.

The rearrangement links TRBV7-2 to TRBJ1-5; no reliable D call. The CDR3 is 12 amino acids. Trimming pared 5 bases from V and 10 bases from J, leaving 12 bases between. CDR1 SGHTA and CDR2 FQGNSA come from the germline V gene. The CDR3 reads CASSPREGPQHF. CDR3 coding DNA: TGTGCCAGCAGCCCACGGGAGGGTCCCCAGCATTTT.

This chain connects TRBV7-9 to TRBJ1-2, with TRBD1 matching over 7 bases. CDR3 size: 18 residues. The trim removed 4 bases at V and 3 bases at J, leaving 17 bases unmatched. Germline loops: CDR1 SEHNR, CDR2 FQNEAQ (reference sequence). CDR3 in DNA: TGTGCCAGCAGCTGGCTTTTCTTGAAGACAGGGTTCCACTATGGCTACACCTTC. It translates to CASSWLFLKTGFHYGYTF.

This clone was counted a few times. The chain has TRBV5-4 and TRBJ2-1; 14 bases align to TRBD2. CDR3 length: 15 amino acids. Per the germline V gene, CDR1 is SGHNT and CDR2 is YYREEE (reference sequence). The J segment lost 4 bases and the V segment lost 4 bases, leaving 1 base of the junction unmatched. DNA for the CDR3: TGTGCCAGCAGCCGGACTAGCGGGAGGTACAATGAGCAGTTCTTC. Protein product: CASSRTSGRYNEQFF.

The table lists this clone with a few counts. Other DNA sequences of this sample code for an identical CDR3. The rearrangement links TRBV5-1 to TRBJ1-2; unclear D gene. The V end lost 0 bases, the J end lost 4 bases, and 4 bases lay between the germline ends. CDR3 length: 12 residues. Germline loops: CDR1 SGHRS, CDR2 YFSETQ. CDR3 residues: CASSLAGYGYTF. CDR3 nucleotides: TGCGCCAGCAGCTTGGCCGGCTATGGCTACACCTTC.